This TCR beta chain comes out of a study of T cell repertoires in cytomegalovirus infection. TCRdb reprocessed the reads via MiXCR and lists one record per CDR3 protein. In the table there are under 800,000 distinct CDR3 sequences, 20% to 25% of which are singletons. There are many counts of this clonotype. The CDR3 contains 14 residues. V was clipped by 1 base and J by 0 bases, with 8 bases between them. Germline assignment: CDR1 SGHKS and CDR2 YYEKEE (reference sequence). What was sequenced was CD8+ T cells from PBMCs. This chain links TRBV5-5 with TRBJ2-7; D gene unclear. The clonotype comes from a human donor in good health (CMV status not recorded). Some clones in this sample may be carry-over from other donors' samples. CDR3 sequence (DNA): TGTGCCAGCAGCTTGAGAACGGACTCCTACGAGCAGTACTTC. As protein: CASSLRTDSYEQYF.